A single sample gave rise to the 18 T cell receptor beta chains below, sequenced in a study of human T cells and chemical hapten exposure. Each CDR3 protein gets one entry after TCRdb re-called the RACE reads with MiXCR. The profile shows 240,000 or so distinct CDR3 sequences, about 8.6% of them singletons. Time point in this sample: pre-sensitization, week 0. Treatment described: therapeutic diphenylcyclopropenone sensitization with weekly scalp DPC. The sequences come from whole blood, collected in connection with sensitization to the hapten diphenylcyclopropenone (DPC). These receptors came from a woman in her 40s with alopecia areata. Some clones in this sample may be carry-over from other donors' samples.

This chain joins TRBV3-1 and TRBJ2-7, with a tentative D call TRBD2 (7 bases). CDR3 length: 15 amino acids. Germline lookup yields CDR1 LGHDT and CDR2 YNNKEL (reference sequence). V was clipped by 1 base and J by 2 bases, with 12 bases between them. CDR3 sequence: CASSQGGGGPYEQYF. The CDR3 DNA reads as TGTGCCAGCAGCCAAGGCGGGGGCGGACCCTACGAGCAGTACTTC.

In this sample, this clonotype turned up a few times. This chain joins TRBV28 and TRBJ2-1; 14 nucleotides line up with TRBD2. The CDR3 is 15 residues long. The germline gives CDR1 MDHEN, CDR2 SYDVKM. V shed 6 bases, J shed 9 bases, and the junction held 7 bases outside the gene matches. CDR3 protein: CASSMGLAGASEQFF. Written as DNA, the CDR3 is TGTGCCAGCAGCATGGGACTAGCGGGAGCGAGTGAGCAGTTCTTC.

The V and J genes are TRBV7-2 and TRBJ2-7, with D hard to call. Trimming took 3 bases from V and 3 from J, leaving 9 bases between them. The CDR3 extends over 13 amino acids. Germline V gene data show CDR1 as SGHTA and CDR2 as FQGNSA. For the CDR3, the DNA is TGTGCCAGCAGCTTGAAAGGGCGCTACGAGCAGTACTTC. Translating it yields CASSLKGRYEQYF. The complete variable domain, with remaining parts taken from reference TRBV7-2 and TRBJ2-7, reads GAGVSQSPSNKVTEKGKDVELRCDPISGHTALYWYRQSLGQGLEFLIYFQGNSAPDKSGLPSDRFSAERTGGSVSTLTIQRTQQEDSAVYLCASSLKGRYEQYFGPGTRLTVT.

A few counts support this clonotype. The CDR3: CASSQTAASGGYTF. Written as DNA, the CDR3 is TGTGCCAGCAGCCAAACTGCAGCCTCCGGGGGCTACACCTTC. The chain recombines TRBV3-1 with TRBJ1-2, with D uncertain. Deletions cut 2 bases from V and 8 bases from J, with 15 bases between. The CDR3 consists of 14 residues. The germline CDR1 and CDR2 sequences are LGHDT and YNNKEL (reference sequence).

V gene TRBV5-1 combines with J gene TRBJ2-2; 7 bases line up with TRBD1. CDR1 SGHRS and CDR2 YFSETQ come from the germline V gene. Trimming took 1 base from V and 2 from J; bases not matched to a gene: 5. The length of the CDR3 is 16 residues. CDR3 DNA sequence: TGCGCCAGCAGCTTGTCGGGGACAGCTAACACCGGGGAGCTGTTTTTT. This codes for CASSLSGTANTGELFF. Combining the CDR3 with reference TRBV5-1 and TRBJ2-2 gives the whole variable domain KAGVTQTPRYLIKTRGQQVTLSCSPISGHRSVSWYQQTPGQGLQFLFEYFSETQRNKGNFPGRFSGRQFSNSRSEMNVSTLELGDSALYLCASSLSGTANTGELFFGEGSRLTVL.

The chain uses TRBV5-1 and TRBJ2-6; the D is unclear. CDR1 and CDR2 from the germline V gene are SGHRS and YFSETQ. CDR3 length: 15 residues. With 4 bases removed from V and 0 bases from J, the gap between germline ends came to 8 bases. CDR3 sequence reads: CASSALVSGANVLTF. CDR3 in DNA: TGCGCCAGCAGCGCACTGGTCTCTGGGGCCAACGTCCTGACTTTC.

This clonotype was seen a few times. This chain joins TRBV7-2 and TRBJ2-1, with 9 bases that match TRBD2. V dropped 5 bases and J dropped 5; count of bases not matched to a gene: 16. From germline, CDR1 is SGHTA and CDR2 FQGNSA. This CDR3 contains 18 residues. The CDR3 bases are TGTGCCAGCAGCGCTGCGGGGGGGCGGTCCTTGTTACACAATGAGCAGTTCTTC. Its translation: CASSAAGGRSLLHNEQFF.

The chain employs TRBV7-9 and TRBJ2-3; no reliable D call. There are 15 residues in the CDR3. CDR1 and CDR2 (germline): SEHNR, FQNEAQ (reference sequence). Trimming pared 1 base from V and 2 bases from J, leaving 10 bases between. The CDR3 sequence: CASSLVSGFTDTQYF. Here the CDR3 DNA reads TGTGCCAGCAGCTTAGTATCCGGTTTCACAGATACGCAGTATTTT. Full variable domain (rest looked up from reference TRBV7-9 and TRBJ2-3): DTGVSQNPRHKITKRGQNVTFRCDPISEHNRLYWYRQTLGQGPEFLTYFQNEAQLEKSRLLSDRFSAERPKGSFSTLEIQRTEQGDSAMYLCASSLVSGFTDTQYFGPGTRLTVL.

This clonotype was seen a few times. The CDR3: CASRRGGSEQFF. The CDR3 DNA follows: TGTGCCAGCAGGAGGGGGGGAAGTGAGCAGTTCTTC. The chain is built from TRBV7-9 and TRBJ2-1, with D maybe TRBD2 (7 bases). V was trimmed by 6 bases and J by 9 bases, leaving 12 bases between them. This CDR3 region has 12 residues. Germline V gene sequence: CDR1 SEHNR, CDR2 FQNEAQ (reference sequence).

This clonotype came up a few times. This CDR3 is CASSFDSSYNEQFF. CDR3 DNA sequence: TGTGCCAGCAGTTTCGATAGCTCCTACAATGAGCAGTTCTTC. The gene calls are TRBV28 and TRBJ2-1, with unresolved D. Germline CDR1 and CDR2: MDHEN and SYDVKM. The CDR3 consists of 14 residues. V was clipped by 3 bases and J by 0 bases, with 6 bases between them.

The chain joins TRBV7-2 to TRBJ2-7, with 9 bases identical to TRBD2. J was trimmed by 7 bases and V by 6 bases; bases with no gene match: 10. There are 14 residues in the CDR3. CDR1 is SGHTA and CDR2 is FQGNSA in the germline V gene. CDR3 DNA sequence: TGTGCCAGCAGTAGCGGGAGCTGGTCCCCTGAGCAGTACTTC. Its protein product is CASSSGSWSPEQYF.

In its sample, this clonotype was seen many times. This chain connects TRBV20-1 to TRBJ1-1, with D tentatively TRBD1 (5 bases). Trimming cost V 6 bases and J 8 bases, with 28 bases left between them. CDR3 size: 16 residues. The V gene's germline CDR1 is DFQATT and CDR2 SNEGSKA (reference sequence). The CDR3 protein is CSAIPLYRTDNGEAFF. The CDR3 DNA reads as TGCAGTGCCATCCCCCTCTACAGGACTGACAACGGGGAAGCTTTCTTT.

This clonotype was seen many times. The J gene is TRBJ2-1, the V gene TRBV4-1; no clear D. Germline values: CDR1 MGHRA, CDR2 YSYEKL. The CDR3 length is 16 residues. The V gene lost 6 bases and the J gene lost 3 bases, with 18 bases spanning the gap. CDR3: CASSRVRLVNYNEQFF. In DNA, the CDR3 is TGCGCCAGCAGTAGAGTTAGACTCGTAAACTACAATGAGCAGTTCTTC.

This clonotype has more than one count but fewer than ten. The chain uses TRBV28 and TRBJ2-5; D is uncertain. The CDR3 spans 14 residues. Trimming removed 4 bases from V and 0 bases from J, with 9 bases in between. Looked up from germline, CDR1 is MDHEN and CDR2 is SYDVKM. In DNA form, the CDR3 reads TGTGCCAGCAGTTCCGGGCAAAACCAAGAGACCCAGTACTTC. This translates into CASSSGQNQETQYF. The full variable domain, completed using reference TRBV28 and TRBJ2-5, is DVKVTQSSRYLVKRTGEKVFLECVQDMDHENMFWYRQDPGLGLRLIYFSYDVKMKEKGDIPEGYSVSREKKERFSLILESASTNQTSMYLCASSSGQNQETQYFGPGTRLLVL.

The sample holds many counts of this clonotype. The genes are TRBV6-2 or TRBV6-3 and TRBJ1-2; 9 bases are a match to TRBD1. Germline V gene data show CDR1 as MNHEY and CDR2 as SVGEGT. Germline trimming cut 6 bases from V and 0 bases from J; bases unmatched to any gene: 2. The CDR3 has 14 residues. CDR3 protein: CASRGQGANYGYTF. The CDR3 DNA sequence: TGTGCCAGCAGGGGACAGGGAGCTAACTATGGCTACACCTTC.

The CDR3 is CAIRLDSTTDTQYF. In DNA form, the CDR3 reads TGTGCCATCAGACTGGACAGTACCACAGATACGCAGTATTTT. This sequence joins TRBV10-3 and TRBJ2-3; maybe TRBD1 (6 bases). V was cut by 6 bases and J by 2 bases, with 12 bases left in between. The CDR3 covers 14 residues. The germline CDR1 and CDR2 sequences are ENHRY and SYGVKD.

CDR3 amino acids: CASSLQAGDSPLHF. The DNA of the CDR3 is TGTGCCAGCAGTTTACAGGCAGGGGACTCACCCCTCCACTTT. This chain uses TRBV27 with TRBJ1-6; TRBD1 is a possible D gene (6 bases). This CDR3 contains 14 residues. V gave up 2 bases and J gave up 10 bases, with 12 bases separating them. CDR1 is MNHEY and CDR2 is SMNVEV in the germline V gene (reference sequence).

This sequence joins TRBV7-2 and TRBJ2-1; D may be TRBD2 (6 bases). This CDR3 contains 16 residues. Trimming removed 0 bases from V and 2 bases from J, with 11 bases in between. Germline CDR1 SGHTA, CDR2 FQGNSA. CDR3 coding DNA: TGTGCCAGCAGCTTAGCGATCGCGGGACCCTACAATGAGCAGTTCTTC. This translates into CASSLAIAGPYNEQFF.